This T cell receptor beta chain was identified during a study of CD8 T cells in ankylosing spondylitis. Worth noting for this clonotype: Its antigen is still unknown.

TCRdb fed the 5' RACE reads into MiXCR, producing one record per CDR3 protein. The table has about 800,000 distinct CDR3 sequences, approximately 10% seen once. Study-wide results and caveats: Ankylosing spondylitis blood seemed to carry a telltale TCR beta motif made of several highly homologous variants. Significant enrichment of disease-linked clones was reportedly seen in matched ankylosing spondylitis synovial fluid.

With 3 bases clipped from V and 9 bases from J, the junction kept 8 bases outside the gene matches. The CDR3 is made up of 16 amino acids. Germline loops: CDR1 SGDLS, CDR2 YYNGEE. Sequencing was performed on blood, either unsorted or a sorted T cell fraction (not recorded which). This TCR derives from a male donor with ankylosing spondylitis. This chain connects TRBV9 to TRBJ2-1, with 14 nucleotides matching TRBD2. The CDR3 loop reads CASSAAGLAGEGEQFF. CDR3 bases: TGTGCCAGCAGCGCCGCGGGACTAGCGGGAGAGGGTGAGCAGTTCTTC. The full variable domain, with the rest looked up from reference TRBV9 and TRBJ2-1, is DSGVTQTPKHLITATGQRVTLRCSPRSGDLSVYWYQQSLDQGLQFLIQYYNGEERAKGNILERFSAQQFPDLHSELNLSSLELGDSALYFCASSAAGLAGEGEQFFGPGTRLTVL.